The 12 T cell receptor beta chains reported below all come from one sample, sequenced in a study of technical replicates of blood from a handful of donors. Data came from immunoSEQ multiplex PCR; TCRdb stores just in-frame clones and leaves some out. The sample gives about 70,000 clones, 95% to 98% of which show up once; approximately 0.21% is in the top ten. Sequencing input: T cells isolated from PBMCs. The receptors were gathered from a human donor in good health.

The chain links TRBV10-3 to TRBJ1-4, with 10 bases lining up with TRBD1. The CDR3 is 14 residues long. With V trimmed by 6 bases and J by 6 bases, 4 bases remained unmatched. The germline gives CDR1 ENHRY, CDR2 SYGVKD. The CDR3 sequence is CAIRAGTGDEKLFF. In nucleotides, the CDR3 is TGTGCCATCAGAGCCGGGACAGGGGATGAAAAACTGTTTTTT.

This clone has just one count. This sequence joins TRBV19 and TRBJ1-1; TRBD1 is a possible D gene (6 bases). The ends were cut back, 3 bases at V and 0 bases at J, with 14 bases in the middle. This CDR3 region has 16 residues. Germline CDR1 LNHDA, CDR2 SQIVND (reference sequence). The CDR3, as DNA: TGTGCCAGTAGTATTCAGACAGGCGCCCTGAACACTGAAGCTTTCTTT. Protein sequence: CASSIQTGALNTEAFF.

This chain uses TRBV5-6 with TRBJ1-5; 7 bases agree with TRBD1. V was clipped by 4 bases and J by 0 bases; unmatched bases: 7. Germline CDR1 reads SGHDT; CDR2 reads YYEEEE. The CDR3 is 16 residues long. CDR3 in amino acids: CASSKKGQSSNQPQHF. The CDR3 nucleotides read TGTGCCAGCAGCAAAAAGGGACAGAGTAGCAATCAGCCCCAGCATTTT.

This clone was picked up one time. The CDR3 sequence is CAISEYAAMNTEAFF. The CDR3 DNA reads TGTGCCATCAGTGAGTACGCGGCTATGAACACTGAAGCTTTCTTT. The chain joins TRBV10-3 to TRBJ1-1; D gene unclear. The V and J ends lost 1 base and 0 bases respectively, with 9 bases between them. Germline values: CDR1 ENHRY, CDR2 SYGVKD. The CDR3 covers 15 residues.

V and J are TRBV6-6 and TRBJ1-2; D is undetermined. V lost 0 bases and J lost 0, with 11 bases in between. The CDR3 totals 16 residues. Germline V gene lookup returns CDR1 MNHNY and CDR2 SVGAGI (reference sequence). The CDR3 DNA follows: TGTGCCAGCAGTTACTCGGGAGTTCGTCCTAACTATGGCTACACCTTC. This encodes CASSYSGVRPNYGYTF.

The rearrangement links TRBV4-2 to TRBJ2-3; D is perhaps TRBD2 (5 bases). The CDR3 sequence is 16 residues long. Germline V gives CDR1 LGHNA, CDR2 YNFKEQ. V dropped 0 bases and J dropped 4 bases, with 14 bases sitting between them. This chain's CDR3 is CASSQEFAGHADTQYF. CDR3 DNA: TGTGCCAGCAGCCAAGAATTTGCGGGCCACGCAGATACGCAGTATTTT.

This clone has a single count. The chain recombines TRBV9 with TRBJ2-3, with D hard to call. Germline CDR1 SGDLS, CDR2 YYNGEE. This CDR3 comprises 12 residues. V lost 3 bases to trimming and J lost 8 bases, with 10 bases between them. CDR3 amino acids: CASSASELTQYF. CDR3 nucleotide sequence: TGTGCCAGCAGCGCCTCTGAGCTTACGCAGTATTTT.

The chain employs TRBV4-2 and TRBJ2-2; maybe TRBD2 (5 bases). Germline CDR1 and CDR2: LGHNA and YNFKEQ. This CDR3 region has 16 residues. The V end lost 3 bases, the J end lost 5 bases, and 16 bases lay between the germline ends. The CDR3 DNA sequence: TGTGCCAGCAGCCAGAATGAGGGAAGCCCGACCGGGGAGCTGTTTTTT. This translates into CASSQNEGSPTGELFF.

The CDR3 DNA follows: TGTGCCAGCAGCCCGAGCGGGAACACTGAAGCTTTCTTT. Translated: CASSPSGNTEAFF. The chain has TRBV9 and TRBJ1-1, with D uncertain. The CDR3 contains 13 residues. Trimming took off 4 bases at V and 1 base at J, with 8 bases between the two ends. Germline values: CDR1 SGDLS, CDR2 YYNGEE.

This clone is a singleton in its sample. The chain uses TRBV30 and TRBJ2-3; weak D call: TRBD2 (5 bases). Germline V gene sequence: CDR1 GTSNPN, CDR2 SVGIG (reference sequence). This CDR3 spans 14 amino acids. V lost 4 bases and J lost 0, with 11 bases in between. The CDR3 nucleotides are TGTGCCTGGATGGAGGAAGGGAGCACAGATACGCAGTATTTT. Translation: CAWMEEGSTDTQYF. Based on the CDR3 plus reference TRBV30 and TRBJ2-3, the full variable domain is SQTIHQWPATLVQPVGSPLSLECTVEGTSNPNLYWYRQAAGRGLQLLFYSVGIGQISSEVPQNLSASRPQDRQFILSSKKLLLSDSGFYLCAWMEEGSTDTQYFGPGTRLTVL.

The V call is TRBV21-1, the J call TRBJ1-2; TRBD1, the table's D call, lacks a check against the DNA. TRBV21-1 is termed a pseudogene. The CDR3 runs to 13 residues. CDR3 DNA: TGTGCCAGCAAAGGACAGTTAAGCTATGGCTACACCTTC. The encoded protein is CASKGQLSYGYTF.

The chain combines TRBV28 with TRBJ2-1; 9 bases match TRBD2. Germline trimming cut 5 bases from V and 0 bases from J; bases unmatched to any gene: 5. This CDR3 is 16 amino acids long. Germline loops: CDR1 MDHEN, CDR2 SYDVKM. CDR3 in DNA: TGTGCCAGCAGTCCCATTAGCGGGAGCTCCTACAATGAGCAGTTCTTC. It translates to CASSPISGSSYNEQFF.